The source of this T cell receptor (beta chain) is a study of blood T cell repertoires in COVID-19. The overall study: Samples of COVID-19 (acute and convalescent) were obtained from the United States, Italy and Spain. PBMCs, B-cell-depleted T cells, or T cells were the source of the cDNA or gDNA that made up the material.

CDR1 is SGDLS, CDR2 YYNGEE, per germline. The CDR3 has 17 amino acids. V lost 3 bases and J lost 2, with 18 bases in between. Produced via immunoSEQ multiplex PCR; TCRdb's table is partial and in-frame only. The sample includes 230,000 or so clones, roughly 84% of them seen just once. This clone has just a few counts. Sequences were obtained from peripheral blood. This chain uses TRBV9 with TRBJ1-3, with D tentatively TRBD1 (6 bases). This clonotype originated in a woman in her forties who had recovered from COVID-19. The CDR3 nucleotides read TGTGCCAGCAGCGCCAGGGGAACGGAAGAACCTGGAAACACCATATATTTT. It translates to CASSARGTEEPGNTIYF.